This T cell receptor beta chain comes out of a study of T-cell memory formation after mild COVID-19. The CDR3 is made up of 11 amino acids. The ends were cut back, 4 bases at V and 3 bases at J, with 3 bases in the middle. Turning to this clonotype: As yet, its antigen is unknown.

Study-level points and caveats: Pre-infection memory harbored some responding clones, suggesting cross-reactive memory joined.

TCRdb ran MiXCR on the 5' RACE reads and lists one entry per CDR3 protein. The sample has hundreds of thousands of distinct CDR3 sequences; 25% to 30% are singletons. Sequenced sample: PBMCs or a T cell subset sorted from them (not recorded which). The chain has TRBV12-3 or TRBV12-4 and TRBJ1-2; D call uncertain. The receptor was derived from an adult woman who had mild COVID-19 (a few samples of this study predate the infection). Cell type and time point are not known. CDR3 bases: TGTGCCAGCAGTTGGGACTATGGCTACACCTTC. It codes for CASSWDYGYTF.